Sequencing of this TCR beta chain was carried out in a study of persistence of HIV-infected CD4 T cells. The CDR3 is 13 residues long. The germline V and J ends were trimmed by 10 bases and 2 bases, with 15 bases remaining between them. The germline CDR1 and CDR2 sequences are ENHRY and SYGVKD. Sequencing used immunoSEQ version 4 in survey mode. Template was genomic DNA at 10 ng/uL, with up to 1 ug used per sample. Using immunoSEQ multiplex PCR, the repertoire was profiled, and TCRdb retains in-frame clones only, with some absent. The sample lists fewer than 40,000 clones; around 80% were seen once. Stimulation used about 9.2 ug/mL lysate from CMV-infected fibroblasts. CD40L-negative CD69-negative CD45RO-high memory CD4+ T cells were sorted as populations depleted of antigen-responding cells. Donors had undetectable plasma HIV-1 RNA, under 50 copies/mL, for 4+ years. CD8-depleted PBMCs were stimulated 15 to 20 hours with anti-CD28/CD49d costimulation, CD40-blocking antibody and enfuvirtide.

Concerning this clone itself: Its matching antigen is unknown.

V and J are TRBV10-3 and TRBJ2-7; TRBD1 might be the D (5 bases). The sequence was obtained from an adult woman with HIV who was CMV-seropositive. The specimen comprised CD4+ T cells sorted from PBMCs after approximately 19-hour stimulation, sampled from a patient who received antiretroviral therapy. The CDR3 region is CATQGRLAYEQYF. The CDR3 DNA sequence: TGTGCCACCCAGGGCCGGCTCGCCTACGAGCAGTACTTC.